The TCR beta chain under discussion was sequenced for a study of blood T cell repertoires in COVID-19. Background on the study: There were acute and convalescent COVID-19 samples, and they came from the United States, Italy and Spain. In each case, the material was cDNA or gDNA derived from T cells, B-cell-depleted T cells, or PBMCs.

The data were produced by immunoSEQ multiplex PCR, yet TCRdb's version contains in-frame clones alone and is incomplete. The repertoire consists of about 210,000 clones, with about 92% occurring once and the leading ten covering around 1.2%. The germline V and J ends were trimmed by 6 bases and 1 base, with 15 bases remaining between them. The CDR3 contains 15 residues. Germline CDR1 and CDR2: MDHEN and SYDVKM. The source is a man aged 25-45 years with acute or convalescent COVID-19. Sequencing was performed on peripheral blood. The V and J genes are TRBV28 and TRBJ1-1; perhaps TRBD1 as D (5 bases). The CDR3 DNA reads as TGTGCCAGCAGATCGGAAGGGGCCGGGAACACTGAAGCTTTCTTT. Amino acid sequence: CASRSEGAGNTEAFF.